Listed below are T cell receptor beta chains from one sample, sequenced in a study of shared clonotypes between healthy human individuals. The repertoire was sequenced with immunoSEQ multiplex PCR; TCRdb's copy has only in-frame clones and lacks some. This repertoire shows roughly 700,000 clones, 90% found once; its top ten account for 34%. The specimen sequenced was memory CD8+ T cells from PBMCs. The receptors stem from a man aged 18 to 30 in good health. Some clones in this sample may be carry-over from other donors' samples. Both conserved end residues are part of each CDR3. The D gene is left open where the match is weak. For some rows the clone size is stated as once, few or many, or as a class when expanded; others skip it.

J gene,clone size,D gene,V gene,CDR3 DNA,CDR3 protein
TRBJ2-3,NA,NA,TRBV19,TGTGCCAGTAGTCCCCGGGACGGAGTCACGAATACGCAGTATTTT,CASSPRDGVTNTQYF
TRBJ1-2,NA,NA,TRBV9,TGTGCCAGCAGCGTAGGGGCAGGAGGGGATGGCTACACCTTC,CASSVGAGGDGYTF
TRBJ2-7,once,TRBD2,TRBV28,TGTGCCACTGCGGGGGTATACGAGCAGTACTTC,CATAGVYEQYF
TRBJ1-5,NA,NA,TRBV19,TGTGCCAGCCATTTCGAGGCGAACAATCAGCCCCAGCATTTT,CASHFEANNQPQHF
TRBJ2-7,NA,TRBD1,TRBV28,TGTGCCAGCAGTGCCGACAGGGAAAAAGGCGAGCAGTACTTC,CASSADREKGEQYF
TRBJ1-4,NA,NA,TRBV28,TGTGCCAGCAGCCTTGTGGGGTTTAATGAAAAACTGTTTTTT,CASSLVGFNEKLFF
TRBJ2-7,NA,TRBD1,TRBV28,TGTGCCAGCAGCCACTTCCTGACAGGGGCTTACGAGCAGTACTTC,CASSHFLTGAYEQYF
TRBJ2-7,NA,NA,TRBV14,TGTGCCAGCAGCCGACGTATCCTGCTCGAGCAGTACTTC,CASSRRILLEQYF
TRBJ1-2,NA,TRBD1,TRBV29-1,TGCAGCGTTGAGGTGGGGACAGGGATTGGCTACACCTTC,CSVEVGTGIGYTF
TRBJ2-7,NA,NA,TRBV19,TGTGCCAGTAGTATCGATAGGGACAACGAGCAGTACTTC,CASSIDRDNEQYF
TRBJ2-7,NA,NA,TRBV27,TGTGCCAGCAGTTTTTCCGCATTTCGTGAGCAGTACTTC,CASSFSAFREQYF
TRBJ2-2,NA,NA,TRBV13,TGTGCCAGCAGCCCCGCGGTGAACACCGGGGAGCTGTTTTTT,CASSPAVNTGELFF
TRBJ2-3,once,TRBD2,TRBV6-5,TGTGCCAGCAGTTACAGCGGGGACTTCGCAGATACGCAGTATTTT,CASSYSGDFADTQYF
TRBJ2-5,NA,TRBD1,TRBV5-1,TGCGCCACCCGCCCCGGGACAGTCCATCAGCACAAAGAGACCCAGTACTTC,CATRPGTVHQHKETQYF
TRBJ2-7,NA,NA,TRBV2,TGTGCCAGCAGGGACACCTACGAGCAGTACTTC,CASRDTYEQYF
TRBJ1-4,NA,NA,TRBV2,TGTGCCAGCACGGACAGAGCTAATGAAAAACTGTTTTTT,CASTDRANEKLFF
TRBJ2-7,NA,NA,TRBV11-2,TGTGCCAGCAGCCACACCCCAGAGGGGGCCTACGAGCAGTACTTC,CASSHTPEGAYEQYF
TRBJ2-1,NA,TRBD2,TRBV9,TGTGCCAGCAGCGTAAGTGGCGGGAGGGCCGTCTATGAGCAGTTCTTC,CASSVSGGRAVYEQFF
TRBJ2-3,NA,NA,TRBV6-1,TGTGCCAGCATCGTTGGGAGGTCCGTGGATACGCAGTATTTT,CASIVGRSVDTQYF
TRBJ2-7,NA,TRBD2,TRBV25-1,TGTGCCAGCAGTACAGCCTCGGGGGGCGAGCAGTACTTC,CASSTASGGEQYF
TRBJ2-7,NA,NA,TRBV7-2,TGTGCCAGCAGCACAAGACCATGGGGCGAGCAGTACTTC,CASSTRPWGEQYF
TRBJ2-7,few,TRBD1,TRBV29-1,TGCAGCGCAACCCGATTGGATTTAGGACAGGACTACGAGCAGTACTTC,CSATRLDLGQDYEQYF
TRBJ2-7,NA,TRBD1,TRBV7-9,TGTGCCAGCAGCATAGGTCGGGACAGGGGTTACGAGCAGTACTTC,CASSIGRDRGYEQYF
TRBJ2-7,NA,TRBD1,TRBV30,TGTGCCTTGAGGGACAGCAACCTAAACGAGCAGTACTTC,CALRDSNLNEQYF
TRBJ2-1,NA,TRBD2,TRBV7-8,TGTGCCAGCAGCTTAGCTCTAGCGGGGGCTGCCTACAATGAGCAGTTCTTC,CASSLALAGAAYNEQFF
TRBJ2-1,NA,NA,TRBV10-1,TGCGCCAGCAGTGAGTCGCGGTTTAACAATGAGCAGTTCTTC,CASSESRFNNEQFF
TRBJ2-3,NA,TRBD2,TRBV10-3,TGTGCCATCAGCGGACTAGCGGGAGCAGCAGATACGCAGTATTTT,CAISGLAGAADTQYF
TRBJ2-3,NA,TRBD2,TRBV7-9,TGTGCCAGCAGACCTAGGACTAGCGGGAGGGTCCGGGATACGCAGTATTTT,CASRPRTSGRVRDTQYF
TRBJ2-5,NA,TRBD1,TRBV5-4,TGTGCCAGCAGCCAGGGGGTCGAGACCCAGTACTTC,CASSQGVETQYF
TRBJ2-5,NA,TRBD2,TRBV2,TGTGCCAGCAGTCCCGGGACTAGCGGGGAGACCCAGTACTTC,CASSPGTSGETQYF
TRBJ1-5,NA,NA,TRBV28,TGTGCCAGCAGTTTATTGTTACAGGGAGATCAGCCCCAGCATTTT,CASSLLLQGDQPQHF
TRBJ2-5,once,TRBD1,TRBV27,TGTGCCAGCAAGGGACAGGGGTACCAAGAGACCCAGTACTTC,CASKGQGYQETQYF
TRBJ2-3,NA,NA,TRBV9,TGTGCCAGCAGCGTAGAAGCAGATACGCAGTATTTT,CASSVEADTQYF
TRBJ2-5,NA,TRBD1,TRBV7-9,TGTGCCAGCAGCTTGTTCGGACAGGGAAGCCAAGAGACCCAGTACTTC,CASSLFGQGSQETQYF
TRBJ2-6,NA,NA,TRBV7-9,TGTGCCAGCAGCTTAAGCTCTGGGGCCAACGTCCTGACTTTC,CASSLSSGANVLTF
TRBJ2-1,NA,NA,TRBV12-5,TGTGCTAGTGGTTTGAGCTCCTACAATGAGCAGTTCTTC,CASGLSSYNEQFF
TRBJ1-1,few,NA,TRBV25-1,TGTGCCACCCTAGGGGGCACTGAAGCTTTCTTT,CATLGGTEAFF
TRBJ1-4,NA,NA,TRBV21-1,TGTGCCAGCAGCGGATGGGTGGAACTGTTTTTT,CASSGWVELFF
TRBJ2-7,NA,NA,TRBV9,TGTGCCAGCAGCGTAGGCACAGTTTCCTACGAGCAGTACTTC,CASSVGTVSYEQYF
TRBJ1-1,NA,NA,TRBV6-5,TGTGCCAGCAGTTATGGAAGGGGCTTGAACACTGAAGCTTTCTTT,CASSYGRGLNTEAFF
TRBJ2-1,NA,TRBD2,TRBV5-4,TGTGCCAGCAGCCCAGGACTAGCGGGGGACTCCTACAATGAGCAGTTCTTC,CASSPGLAGDSYNEQFF
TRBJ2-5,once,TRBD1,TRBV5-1,TGCGCCAGCAGCTTCCCCAATGGACAGGTAAGGGAGACCCAGTACTTC,CASSFPNGQVRETQYF
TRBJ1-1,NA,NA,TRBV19,TGTGCCAGTAGTATAGATCTTGAGGTCGCTGAAGCTTTCTTT,CASSIDLEVAEAFF
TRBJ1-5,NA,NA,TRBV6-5,TGTGCCACCTCAAGAGGGGTCGCCGGCAATCAGCCCCAGCATTTT,CATSRGVAGNQPQHF
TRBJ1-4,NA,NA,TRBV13,TGTGCCAGCAGCACTACTAATACAGGACCGGCGGATGAAAAACTGTTTTTT,CASSTTNTGPADEKLFF
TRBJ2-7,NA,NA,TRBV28,TGTGCCAGCGCCCAGGCTAGGACCTACGAGCAGTACTTC,CASAQARTYEQYF
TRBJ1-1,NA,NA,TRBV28,TGTGCCAGCAGCCTGCGGGGGTTGCGAACTGAAGCTTTCTTT,CASSLRGLRTEAFF
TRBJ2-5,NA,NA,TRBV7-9,TGTGCCAGCAGCAACAGGGACAATCACCAAGAGACCCAGTACTTC,CASSNRDNHQETQYF
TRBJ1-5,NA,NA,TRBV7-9,TGTGCCTCCGCCTACGAGGGGCGGCAGCCCCAGCATTTT,CASAYEGRQPQHF
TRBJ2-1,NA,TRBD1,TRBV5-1,TGCGCCAGCAGCTTGTACGGACAGGGTCACAATGAGCAGTTCTTC,CASSLYGQGHNEQFF
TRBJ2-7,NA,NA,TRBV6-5,TGTGCCAGCAGTCCGACCGGGCTGCATTACGAGCAGTACTTC,CASSPTGLHYEQYF
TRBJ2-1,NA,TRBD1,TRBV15,TGTGCCACCAGGACGACAGGGGGCACCTACAATGAGCAGTTCTTC,CATRTTGGTYNEQFF
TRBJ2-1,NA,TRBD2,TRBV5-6,TGTGCCAGCAGGGTAGGCGGGAGAGGGCTATACTACAATGAGCAGTTCTTC,CASRVGGRGLYYNEQFF